This T cell receptor (beta chain) was obtained from a study of T cells in Graves' hyperthyroidism and ophthalmopathy. Amplified TCR beta CDR3 regions derived from RNA transcripts. In the first-round RT-PCR of the TCR CDR3, the HTBI primer set was used. MiXCR was run by TCRdb on the multiplex PCR reads, yielding one entry per CDR3 protein. The data contain under 600,000 distinct CDR3 sequences, about a sixth of them singletons. General study findings and limits: Most clonotypes that expanded in the thyroid above 0.001 also showed up in blood.

V lost 0 bases, J lost 3 bases, and 12 bases lay in between. Germline V gives CDR1 SEHNR, CDR2 FQNEAQ (reference sequence). This CDR3 region has 15 residues. This clonotype was detected ten times or more. What it binds is unknown. The chain carries TRBV7-9 and TRBJ2-7; D gene uncertain. The origin of this receptor is a woman between 40 and 55 years old with Graves' ophthalmopathy. Sequences were obtained from blood. CDR3: CASSLAPSGDYEQYF. In DNA form, the CDR3 reads TGTGCCAGCAGCTTAGCGCCTAGTGGGGACTACGAGCAGTACTTC.